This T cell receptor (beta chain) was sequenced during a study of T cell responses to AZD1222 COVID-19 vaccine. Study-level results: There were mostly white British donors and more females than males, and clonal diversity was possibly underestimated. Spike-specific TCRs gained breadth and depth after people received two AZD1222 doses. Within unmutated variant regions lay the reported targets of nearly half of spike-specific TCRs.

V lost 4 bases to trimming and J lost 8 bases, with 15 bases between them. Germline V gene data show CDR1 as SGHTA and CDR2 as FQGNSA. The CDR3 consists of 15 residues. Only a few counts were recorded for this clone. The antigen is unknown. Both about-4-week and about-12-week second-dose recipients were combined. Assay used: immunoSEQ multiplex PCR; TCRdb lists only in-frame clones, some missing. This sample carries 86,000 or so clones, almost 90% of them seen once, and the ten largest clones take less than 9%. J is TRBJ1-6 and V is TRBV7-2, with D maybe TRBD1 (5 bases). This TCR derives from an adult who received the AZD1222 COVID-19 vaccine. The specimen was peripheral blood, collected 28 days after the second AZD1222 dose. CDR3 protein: CASSSATRAYSPLHF. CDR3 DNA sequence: TGTGCCAGCAGCTCGGCGACCAGGGCTTATTCACCCCTCCACTTT.